The entry that follows covers one T cell receptor delta chain sequence. A read error likely explains this, since a far larger clone differs by one base. The sample has other DNA sequences that encode this CDR3 too. The data were taken from a study of gamma-delta chains in newborns, infants, children. Study-level background: Microbial exposure reportedly drives polyclonal innate γδ T cell expansion after birth.

TCRdb used CATT to re-call clones from the reads. The sample consists of over a thousand delta-chain clones, about 3.6% of them appearing once. The CDR3 loop spans 15 amino acids. CDR1 is GEAIGNYY and CDR2 is EKD in the germline V gene. Sequencing was done on a sample of blood. J is TRDJ1 and V is TRDV2; D is uncertain. The clonotype originates from a child who was a newborn, infant or young child, either healthy, febrile or measles-vaccinated (not recorded which). Here the CDR3 DNA reads TGTGCCTGTGACACCGGGGTTACGTACACCGACAAACTCATCTTT. Translating it yields CACDTGVTYTDKLIF.